This T cell receptor (beta chain) was captured in a study of human T cells and chemical hapten exposure. Total RNA was extracted from unfractionated whole blood. The CDR3 has 10 residues. V lost 6 bases to trimming and J lost 6 bases, with 3 bases between them. This clonotype was found many times. From the 5' RACE reads, TCRdb called clonotypes with MiXCR, one entry per CDR3 protein. Of about 140,000 distinct CDR3 sequences in the sample, around 4.4% are singletons; the top ten hold approximately 1.4%. This receptor was taken from a female donor in good health. The rearrangement links TRBV12-3 or TRBV12-4 to TRBJ2-4; D is ambiguous. The chain's CDR3 is CASSGNIQYF. CDR3 bases: TGTGCCAGCAGCGGAAACATTCAGTACTTC.